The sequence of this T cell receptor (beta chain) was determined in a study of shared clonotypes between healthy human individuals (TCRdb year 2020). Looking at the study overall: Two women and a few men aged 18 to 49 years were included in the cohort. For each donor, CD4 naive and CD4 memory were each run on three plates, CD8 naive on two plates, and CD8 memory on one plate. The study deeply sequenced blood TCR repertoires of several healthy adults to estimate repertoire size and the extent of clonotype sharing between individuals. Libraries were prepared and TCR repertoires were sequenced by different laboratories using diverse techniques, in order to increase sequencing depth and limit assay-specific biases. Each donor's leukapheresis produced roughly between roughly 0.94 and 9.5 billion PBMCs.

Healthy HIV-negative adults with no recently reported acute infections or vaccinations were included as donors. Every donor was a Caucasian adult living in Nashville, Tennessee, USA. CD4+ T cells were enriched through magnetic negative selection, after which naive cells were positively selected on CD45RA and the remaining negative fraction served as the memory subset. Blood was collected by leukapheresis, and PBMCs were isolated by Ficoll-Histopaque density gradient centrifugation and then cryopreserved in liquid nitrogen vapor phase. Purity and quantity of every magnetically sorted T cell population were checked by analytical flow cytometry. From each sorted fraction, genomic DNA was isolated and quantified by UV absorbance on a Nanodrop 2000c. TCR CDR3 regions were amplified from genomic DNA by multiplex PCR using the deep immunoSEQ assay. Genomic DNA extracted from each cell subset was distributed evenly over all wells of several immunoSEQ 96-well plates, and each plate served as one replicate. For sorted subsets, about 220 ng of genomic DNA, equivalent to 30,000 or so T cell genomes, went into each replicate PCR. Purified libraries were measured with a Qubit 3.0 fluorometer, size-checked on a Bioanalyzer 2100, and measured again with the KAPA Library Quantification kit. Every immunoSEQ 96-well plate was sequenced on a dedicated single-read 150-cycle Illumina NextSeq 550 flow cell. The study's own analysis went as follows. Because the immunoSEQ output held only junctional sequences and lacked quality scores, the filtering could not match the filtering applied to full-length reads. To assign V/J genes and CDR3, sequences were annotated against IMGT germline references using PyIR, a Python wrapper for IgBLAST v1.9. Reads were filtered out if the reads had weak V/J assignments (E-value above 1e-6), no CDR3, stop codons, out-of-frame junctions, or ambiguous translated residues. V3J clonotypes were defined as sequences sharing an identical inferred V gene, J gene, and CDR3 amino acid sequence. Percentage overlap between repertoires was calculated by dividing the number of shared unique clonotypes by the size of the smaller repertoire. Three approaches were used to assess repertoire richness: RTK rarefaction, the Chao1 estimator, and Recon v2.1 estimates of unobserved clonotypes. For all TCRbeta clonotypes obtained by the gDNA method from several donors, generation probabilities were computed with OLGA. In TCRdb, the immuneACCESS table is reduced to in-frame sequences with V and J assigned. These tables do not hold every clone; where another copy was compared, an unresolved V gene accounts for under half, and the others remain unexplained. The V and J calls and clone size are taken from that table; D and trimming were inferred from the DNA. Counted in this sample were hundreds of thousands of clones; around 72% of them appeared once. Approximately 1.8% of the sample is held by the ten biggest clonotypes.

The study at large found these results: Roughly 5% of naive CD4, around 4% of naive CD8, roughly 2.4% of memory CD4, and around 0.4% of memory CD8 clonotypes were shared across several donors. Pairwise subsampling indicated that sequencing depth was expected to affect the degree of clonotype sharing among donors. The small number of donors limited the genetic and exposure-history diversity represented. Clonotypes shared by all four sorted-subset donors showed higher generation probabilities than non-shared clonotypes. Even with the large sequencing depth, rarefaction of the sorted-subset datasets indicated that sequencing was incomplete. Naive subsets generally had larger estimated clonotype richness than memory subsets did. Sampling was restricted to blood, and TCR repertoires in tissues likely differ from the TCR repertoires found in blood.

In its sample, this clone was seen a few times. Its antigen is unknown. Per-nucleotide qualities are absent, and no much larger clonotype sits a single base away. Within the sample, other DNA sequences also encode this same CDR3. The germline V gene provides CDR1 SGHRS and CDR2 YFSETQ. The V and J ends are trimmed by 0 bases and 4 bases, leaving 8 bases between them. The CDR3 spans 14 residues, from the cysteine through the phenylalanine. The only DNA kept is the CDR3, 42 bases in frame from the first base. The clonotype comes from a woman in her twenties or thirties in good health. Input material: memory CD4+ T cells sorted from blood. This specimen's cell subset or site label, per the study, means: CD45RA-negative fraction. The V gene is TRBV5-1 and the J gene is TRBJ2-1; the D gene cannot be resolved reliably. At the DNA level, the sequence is TGCGCCAGCAGCTTGGAGGGCGGTTACAATGAGCAGTTCTTC. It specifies CASSLEGGYNEQFF.